This T cell receptor (beta chain) was captured in a study of T cell repertoires in cytomegalovirus infection. Looking at the study overall: Public TCR beta signatures indicated both CMV infection and matching HLA type.

The CDR3 runs to 15 residues. CDR1 and CDR2 from the germline V gene are SGHTA and FQGNSA. V lost 2 bases, J lost 6 bases, and 3 bases stayed unmatched. Using its own MiXCR run on the reads, TCRdb lists one record per CDR3 protein. The data hold some 240,000 distinct CDR3 sequences, with approximately 15% observed a single time. General study findings and limits: Based on cumulative public TCR beta family frequency, carriers of CMV plus the relevant HLA were identified. CMV-specific HLA-C-restricted TCR beta clonotypes dominated the ex vivo response.

In its sample, this clonotype was seen many times. The antigen is unknown. The TCR sequence derives from a human donor in good health (CMV status not recorded). Some clones in this sample may be carry-over from other donors' samples. Sequencing was done on a sample of CD8+ T cells from PBMCs. This chain joins TRBV7-2 and TRBJ2-1, with 11 nucleotides matching TRBD2. CDR3 bases: TGTGCCAGCAGCTTACTAGCGGGGGGACCCAATGAGCAGTTCTTC. It is translated as CASSLLAGGPNEQFF.